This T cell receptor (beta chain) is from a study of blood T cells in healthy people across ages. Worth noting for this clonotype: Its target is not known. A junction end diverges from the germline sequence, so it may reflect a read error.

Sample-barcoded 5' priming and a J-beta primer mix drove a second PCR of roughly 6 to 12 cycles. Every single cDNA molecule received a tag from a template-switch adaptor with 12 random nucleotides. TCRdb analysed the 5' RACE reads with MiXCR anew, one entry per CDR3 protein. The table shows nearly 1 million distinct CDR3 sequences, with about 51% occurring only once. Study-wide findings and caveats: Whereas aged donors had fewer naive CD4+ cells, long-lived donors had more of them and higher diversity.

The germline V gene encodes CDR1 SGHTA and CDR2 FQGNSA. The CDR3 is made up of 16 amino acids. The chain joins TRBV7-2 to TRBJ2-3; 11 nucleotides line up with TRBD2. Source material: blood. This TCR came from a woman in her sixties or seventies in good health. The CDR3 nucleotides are TGTGCCAGCAGCTTCCAACTAGCGGGAGCCACATATACGCAGTATTTT. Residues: CASSFQLAGATYTQYF.